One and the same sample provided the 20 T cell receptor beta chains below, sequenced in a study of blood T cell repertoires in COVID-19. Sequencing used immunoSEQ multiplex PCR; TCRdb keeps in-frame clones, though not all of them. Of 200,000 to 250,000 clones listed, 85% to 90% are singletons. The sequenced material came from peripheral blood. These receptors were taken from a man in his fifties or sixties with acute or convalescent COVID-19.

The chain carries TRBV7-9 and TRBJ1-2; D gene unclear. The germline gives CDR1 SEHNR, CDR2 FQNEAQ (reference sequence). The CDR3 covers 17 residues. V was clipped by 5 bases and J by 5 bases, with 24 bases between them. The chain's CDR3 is CASSPGQASPTGYGYTF. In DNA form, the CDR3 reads TGTGCCAGCAGCCCCGGTCAGGCTTCACCGACGGGGTATGGCTACACCTTC.

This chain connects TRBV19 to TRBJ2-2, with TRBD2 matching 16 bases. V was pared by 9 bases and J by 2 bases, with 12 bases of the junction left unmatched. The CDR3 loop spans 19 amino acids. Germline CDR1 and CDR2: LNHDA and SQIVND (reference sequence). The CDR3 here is CARTPGLAGGPPNTGELFF. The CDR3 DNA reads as TGTGCCAGGACACCGGGACTAGCGGGAGGGCCCCCAAACACCGGGGAGCTGTTTTTT.

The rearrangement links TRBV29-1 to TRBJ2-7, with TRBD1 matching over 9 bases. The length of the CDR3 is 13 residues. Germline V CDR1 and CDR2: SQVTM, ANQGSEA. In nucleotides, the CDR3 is TGCAGTGCTAGCCGGGACAGGGAGTACGAGCAGTACTTC. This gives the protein CSASRDREYEQYF.

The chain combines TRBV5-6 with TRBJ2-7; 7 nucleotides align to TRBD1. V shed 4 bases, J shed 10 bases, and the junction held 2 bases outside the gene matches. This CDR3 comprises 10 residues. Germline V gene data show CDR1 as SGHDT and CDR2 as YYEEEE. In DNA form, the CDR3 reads TGTGCCAGCAGCGGGGACAGCCAGTACTTC. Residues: CASSGDSQYF.

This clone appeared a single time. CDR3 DNA: TGTGCCAGCAGTCCCCCAGGGTCCACTGAAGCTTTCTTT. It specifies CASSPPGSTEAFF. The chain carries TRBV28 and TRBJ1-1; weak D call: TRBD1 (5 bases). This CDR3 region has 13 residues. V was pared by 5 bases and J by 4 bases, with 11 bases between. Germline V gene data show CDR1 as MDHEN and CDR2 as SYDVKM.

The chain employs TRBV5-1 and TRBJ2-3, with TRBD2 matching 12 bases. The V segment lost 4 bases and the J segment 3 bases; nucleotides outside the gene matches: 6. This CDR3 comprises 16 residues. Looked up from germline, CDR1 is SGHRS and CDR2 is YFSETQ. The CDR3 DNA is TGCGCCAGCAGCCCCAGACTAGCGGGAGTGACAGATACGCAGTATTTT. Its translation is CASSPRLAGVTDTQYF.

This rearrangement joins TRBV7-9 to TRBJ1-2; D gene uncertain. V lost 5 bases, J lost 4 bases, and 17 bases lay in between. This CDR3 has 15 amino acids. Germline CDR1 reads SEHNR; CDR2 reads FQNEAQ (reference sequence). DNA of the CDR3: TGTGCCAGCAGCGATCGCAGTTTCACCGCCTATGGCTACACCTTC. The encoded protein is CASSDRSFTAYGYTF. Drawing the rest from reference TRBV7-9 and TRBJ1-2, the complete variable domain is DTGVSQNPRHKITKRGQNVTFRCDPISEHNRLYWYRQTLGQGPEFLTYFQNEAQLEKSRLLSDRFSAERPKGSFSTLEIQRTEQGDSAMYLCASSDRSFTAYGYTFGSGTRLTVV.

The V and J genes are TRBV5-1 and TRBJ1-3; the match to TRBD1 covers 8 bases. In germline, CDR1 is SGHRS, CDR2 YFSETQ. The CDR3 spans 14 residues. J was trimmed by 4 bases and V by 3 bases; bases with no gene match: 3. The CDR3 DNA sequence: TGCGCCAGCAGCTCCGGGACAGGAGGAAACACCATATATTTT. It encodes CASSSGTGGNTIYF.

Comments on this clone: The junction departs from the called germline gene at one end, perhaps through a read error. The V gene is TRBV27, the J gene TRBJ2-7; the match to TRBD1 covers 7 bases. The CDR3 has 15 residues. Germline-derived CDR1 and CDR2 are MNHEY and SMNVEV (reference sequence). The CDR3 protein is CTSSPLDRAPGEQYF. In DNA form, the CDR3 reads TGTACCAGCAGTCCCCTCGACAGGGCCCCAGGGGAGCAGTACTTC.

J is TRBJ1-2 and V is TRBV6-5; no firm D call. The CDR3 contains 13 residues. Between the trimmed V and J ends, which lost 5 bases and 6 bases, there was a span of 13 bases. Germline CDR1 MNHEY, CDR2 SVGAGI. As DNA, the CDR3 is TGTGCCAGCAGTCAACTCAACCCCAATGGCTACACCTTC. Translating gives CASSQLNPNGYTF.

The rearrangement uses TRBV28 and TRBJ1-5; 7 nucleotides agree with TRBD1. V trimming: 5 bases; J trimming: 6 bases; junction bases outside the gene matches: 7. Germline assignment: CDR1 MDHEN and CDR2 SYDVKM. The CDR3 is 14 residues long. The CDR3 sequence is CASSLGQTFQPQHF. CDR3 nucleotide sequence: TGTGCCAGCAGTCTGGGACAGACCTTTCAGCCCCAGCATTTT.

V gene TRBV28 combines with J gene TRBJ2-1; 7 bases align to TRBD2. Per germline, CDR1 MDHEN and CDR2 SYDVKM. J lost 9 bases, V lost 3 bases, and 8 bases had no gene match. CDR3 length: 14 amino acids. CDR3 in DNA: TGTGCCAGCAGTTTGGGAGGGCCACTGGGTGAGCAGTTCTTC. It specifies CASSLGGPLGEQFF.

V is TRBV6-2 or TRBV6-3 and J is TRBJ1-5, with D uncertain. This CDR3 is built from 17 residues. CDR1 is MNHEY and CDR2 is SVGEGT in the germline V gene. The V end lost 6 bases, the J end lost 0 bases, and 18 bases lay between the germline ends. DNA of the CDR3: TGTGCCAGCAGCAACGCTGGACTGACCCGTAGCAATCAGCCCCAGCATTTT. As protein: CASSNAGLTRSNQPQHF.

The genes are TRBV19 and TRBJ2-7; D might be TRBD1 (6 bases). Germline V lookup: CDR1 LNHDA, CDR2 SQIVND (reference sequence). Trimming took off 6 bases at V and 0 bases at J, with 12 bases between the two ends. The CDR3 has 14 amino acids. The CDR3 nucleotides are TGTGCCAGTAGGAGACAGGAAAGCTCCTACGAGCAGTACTTC. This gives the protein CASRRQESSYEQYF.

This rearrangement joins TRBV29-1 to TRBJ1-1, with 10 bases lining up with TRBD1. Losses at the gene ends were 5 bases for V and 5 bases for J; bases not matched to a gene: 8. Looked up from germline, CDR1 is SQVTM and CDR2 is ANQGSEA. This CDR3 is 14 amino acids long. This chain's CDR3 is CSVLLTGGSTEAFF. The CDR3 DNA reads TGCAGCGTTCTTTTGACAGGGGGCAGTACTGAAGCTTTCTTT. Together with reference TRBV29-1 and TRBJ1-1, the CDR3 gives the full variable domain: SAVISQKPSRDICQRGTSLTIQCQVDSQVTMMFWYRQQPGQSLTLIATANQGSEATYESGFVIDKFPISRPNLTFSTLTVSNMSPEDSSIYLCSVLLTGGSTEAFFGQGTRLTVV.

The CDR3 DNA reads TGTGCCAGCAGGCCGGGACAGTCGAACACCGGGGAGCTGTTTTTT. Translation: CASRPGQSNTGELFF. The gene calls are TRBV6-5 and TRBJ2-2; 7 bases match TRBD1. Per germline, CDR1 MNHEY and CDR2 SVGAGI. The junction had 4 bases not matched to a gene; V was cut back by 6 bases and J by 0 bases. The CDR3 has 15 amino acids.

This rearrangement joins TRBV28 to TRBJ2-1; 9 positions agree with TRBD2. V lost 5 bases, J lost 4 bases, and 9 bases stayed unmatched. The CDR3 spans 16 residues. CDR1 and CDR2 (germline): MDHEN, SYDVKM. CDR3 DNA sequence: TGTGCCAGCAGTGGAGGTGGCCTAGCGGGATACAATGAGCAGTTCTTC. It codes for CASSGGGLAGYNEQFF.

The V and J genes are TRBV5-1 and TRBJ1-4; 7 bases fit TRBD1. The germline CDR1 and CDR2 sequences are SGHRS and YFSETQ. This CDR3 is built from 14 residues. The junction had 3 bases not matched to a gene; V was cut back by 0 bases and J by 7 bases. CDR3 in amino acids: CASSLDRGGEKLFF. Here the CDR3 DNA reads TGCGCCAGCAGCTTGGACAGGGGAGGTGAAAAACTGTTTTTT.

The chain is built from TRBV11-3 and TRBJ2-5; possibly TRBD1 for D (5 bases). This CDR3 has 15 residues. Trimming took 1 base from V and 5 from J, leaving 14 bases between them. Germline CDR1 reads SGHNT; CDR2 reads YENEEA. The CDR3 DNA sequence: TGTGCCAGCAGCTTAGGGACACGGTCAATTGAGACCCAGTACTTC. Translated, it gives CASSLGTRSIETQYF.

CDR3 sequence reads: CASSFPQRPLAKNIQYF. CDR3 in DNA: TGTGCCAGCAGCTTCCCTCAGCGGCCCTTAGCCAAAAACATTCAGTACTTC. The genes are TRBV28 and TRBJ2-4; tentative D call: TRBD2 (5 bases). V lost 6 bases, J lost 0 bases, and 18 bases lay in between. The CDR3 covers 17 residues. The germline V gene has CDR1 MDHEN and CDR2 SYDVKM. Filled out from reference TRBV28 and TRBJ2-4, the complete variable domain reads DVKVTQSSRYLVKRTGEKVFLECVQDMDHENMFWYRQDPGLGLRLIYFSYDVKMKEKGDIPEGYSVSREKKERFSLILESASTNQTSMYLCASSFPQRPLAKNIQYFGAGTRLSVL.